This paragraph covers one TCR beta chain sequence. This entry comes from a study of CD8 T cells in ankylosing spondylitis. The TCR beta libraries were generated through quantitative 5'-RACE incorporating molecular barcodes. TCRdb reprocessed the 5' RACE reads with MiXCR, giving one entry per CDR3 protein. The sample gives around 300,000 distinct CDR3 sequences, roughly 11% of which show up once; about 10% is in the top ten. CDR3 length: 15 residues. J was trimmed by 8 bases and V by 1 base; bases with no gene match: 5. Looked up from germline, CDR1 is KGHSH and CDR2 is LQKENI. Source material: blood, either unsorted or a sorted T cell fraction (not recorded which). The clonotype was recovered from a female donor with ankylosing spondylitis or in good health (not recorded which). The chain employs TRBV18 and TRBJ2-1; TRBD1 agrees at 10 bases. CDR3 region: CASSPRTGGTDEQFF. Written as DNA, the CDR3 is TGTGCCAGCTCACCACGGACAGGGGGTACGGATGAGCAGTTCTTC.